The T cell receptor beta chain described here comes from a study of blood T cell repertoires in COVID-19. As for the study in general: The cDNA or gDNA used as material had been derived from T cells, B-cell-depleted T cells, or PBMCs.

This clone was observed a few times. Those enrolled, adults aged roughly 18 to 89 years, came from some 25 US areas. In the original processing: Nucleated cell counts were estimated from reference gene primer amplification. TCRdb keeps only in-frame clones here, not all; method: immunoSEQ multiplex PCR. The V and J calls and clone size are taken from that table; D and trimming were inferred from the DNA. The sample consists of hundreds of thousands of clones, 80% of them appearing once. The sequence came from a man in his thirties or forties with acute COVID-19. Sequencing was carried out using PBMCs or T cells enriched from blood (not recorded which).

The CDR3 nucleotides read TGCGCCAGCAGCTTGGAGGGGATTAACTATGGCTACACCTTC. Its translation is CASSLEGINYGYTF. The rearrangement joins TRBV5-1 to TRBJ1-2, with D perhaps matching TRBD1 (5 bases). The CDR3 totals 14 residues. Germline lookup yields CDR1 SGHRS and CDR2 YFSETQ. V dropped 0 bases and J dropped 1 base, with 7 bases sitting between them.